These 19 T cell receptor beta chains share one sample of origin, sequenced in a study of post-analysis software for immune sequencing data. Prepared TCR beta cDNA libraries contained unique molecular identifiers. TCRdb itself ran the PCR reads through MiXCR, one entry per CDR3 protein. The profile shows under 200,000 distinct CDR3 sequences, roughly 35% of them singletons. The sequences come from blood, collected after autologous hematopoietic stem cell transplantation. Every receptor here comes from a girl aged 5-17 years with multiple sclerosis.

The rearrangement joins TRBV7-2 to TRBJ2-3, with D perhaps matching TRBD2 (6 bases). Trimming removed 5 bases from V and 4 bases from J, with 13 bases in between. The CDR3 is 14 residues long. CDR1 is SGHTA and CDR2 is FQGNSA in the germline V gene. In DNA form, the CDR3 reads TGTGCCAGCAGCGTAGGCATAGCGGCAGATACGCAGTATTTT. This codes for CASSVGIAADTQYF.

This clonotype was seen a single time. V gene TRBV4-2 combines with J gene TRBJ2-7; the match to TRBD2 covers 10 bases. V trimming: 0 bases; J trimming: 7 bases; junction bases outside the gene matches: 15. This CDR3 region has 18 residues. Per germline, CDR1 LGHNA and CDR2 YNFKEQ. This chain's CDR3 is CASSQDKASGSPGDEQYF. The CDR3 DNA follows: TGTGCCAGCAGCCAAGATAAGGCTAGCGGGAGTCCGGGGGATGAGCAGTACTTC.

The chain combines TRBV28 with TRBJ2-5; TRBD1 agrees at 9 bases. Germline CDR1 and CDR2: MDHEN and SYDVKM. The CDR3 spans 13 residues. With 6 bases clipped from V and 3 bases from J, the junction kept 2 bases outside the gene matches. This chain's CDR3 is CASRGQGKETQYF. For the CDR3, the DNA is TGTGCCAGCAGAGGACAGGGGAAAGAGACCCAGTACTTC.

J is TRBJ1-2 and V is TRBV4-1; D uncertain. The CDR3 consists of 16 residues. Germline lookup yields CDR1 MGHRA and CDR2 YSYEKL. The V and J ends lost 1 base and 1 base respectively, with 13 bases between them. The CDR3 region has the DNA TGCGCCAGCAGCCAAGCGGGCCCAGATTTTAACTATGGCTACACCTTC. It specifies CASSQAGPDFNYGYTF.

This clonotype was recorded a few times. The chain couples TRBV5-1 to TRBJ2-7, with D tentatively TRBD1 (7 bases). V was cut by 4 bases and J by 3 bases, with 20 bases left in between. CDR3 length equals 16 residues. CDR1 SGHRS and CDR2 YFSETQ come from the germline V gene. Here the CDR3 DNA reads TGCGCCAGCAGCCCTAGCGTCAGGGGGATCATCTACGAGCAGTACTTC. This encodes CASSPSVRGIIYEQYF.

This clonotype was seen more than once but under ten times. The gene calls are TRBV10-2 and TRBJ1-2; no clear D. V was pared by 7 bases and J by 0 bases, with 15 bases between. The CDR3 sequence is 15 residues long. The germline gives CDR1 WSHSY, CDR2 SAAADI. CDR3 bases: TGCGCCAGCACAGAAGGCCACTCAGCTAACTATGGCTACACCTTC. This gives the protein CASTEGHSANYGYTF.

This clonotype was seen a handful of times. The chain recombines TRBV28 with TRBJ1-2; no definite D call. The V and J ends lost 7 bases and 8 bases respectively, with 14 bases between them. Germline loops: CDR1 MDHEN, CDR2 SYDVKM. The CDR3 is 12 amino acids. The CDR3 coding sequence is TGTGCCAGCATAAAGGCCTTCGGGGGCTACACCTTC. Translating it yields CASIKAFGGYTF.

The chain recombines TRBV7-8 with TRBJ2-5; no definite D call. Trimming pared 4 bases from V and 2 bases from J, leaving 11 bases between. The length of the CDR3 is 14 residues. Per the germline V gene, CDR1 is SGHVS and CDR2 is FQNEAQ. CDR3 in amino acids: CASSSLGPQETQYF. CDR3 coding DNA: TGTGCCAGCAGCTCCTTAGGGCCTCAAGAGACCCAGTACTTC.

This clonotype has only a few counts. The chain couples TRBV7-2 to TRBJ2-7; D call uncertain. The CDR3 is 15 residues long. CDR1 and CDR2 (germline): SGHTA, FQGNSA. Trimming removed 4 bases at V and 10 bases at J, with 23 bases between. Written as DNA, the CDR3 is TGTGCCAGCAGCTCACAAGACGGGTTCAGGTCGGGCCAGTACTTC. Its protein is CASSSQDGFRSGQYF.

DNA of the CDR3: TGTGCCAGCAGAGAGACTAGCGGGAGCGATGAGCAGTTCTTC. Residues: CASRETSGSDEQFF. The chain recombines TRBV2 with TRBJ2-1; 12 nucleotides match TRBD2. From germline, CDR1 is SNHLY and CDR2 FYNNEI. The CDR3 consists of 14 residues. Unmatched junction bases numbered 5, after V lost 6 bases and J lost 8 bases.

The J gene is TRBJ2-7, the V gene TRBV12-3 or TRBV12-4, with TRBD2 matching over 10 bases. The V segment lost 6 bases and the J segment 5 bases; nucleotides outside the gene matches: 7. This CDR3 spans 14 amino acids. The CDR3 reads CASSFSGRAHEQYF. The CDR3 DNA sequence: TGTGCCAGCAGCTTCAGCGGGAGGGCCCACGAGCAGTACTTC.

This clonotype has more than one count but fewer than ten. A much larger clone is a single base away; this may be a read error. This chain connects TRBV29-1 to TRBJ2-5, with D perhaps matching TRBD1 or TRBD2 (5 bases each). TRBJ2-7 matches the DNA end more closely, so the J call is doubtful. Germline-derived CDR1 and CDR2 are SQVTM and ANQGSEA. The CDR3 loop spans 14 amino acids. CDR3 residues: CSVESEGHPYEQYF. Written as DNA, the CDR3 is TGCAGCGTTGAATCCGAGGGGCATCCTTACGAGCAGTACTTC.

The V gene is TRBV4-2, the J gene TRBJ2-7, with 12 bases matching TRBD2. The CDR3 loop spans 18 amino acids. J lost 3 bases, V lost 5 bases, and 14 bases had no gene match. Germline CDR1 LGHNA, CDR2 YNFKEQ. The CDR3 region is CASSDGTSGLGGVYEQYF. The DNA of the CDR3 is TGTGCCAGCAGCGACGGGACTAGCGGGCTCGGGGGGGTCTACGAGCAGTACTTC.

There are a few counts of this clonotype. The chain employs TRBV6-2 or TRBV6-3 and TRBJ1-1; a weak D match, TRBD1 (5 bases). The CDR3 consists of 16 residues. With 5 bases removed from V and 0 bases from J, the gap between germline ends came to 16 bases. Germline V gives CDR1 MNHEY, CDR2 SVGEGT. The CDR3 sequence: CASSGRFGTVNTEAFF. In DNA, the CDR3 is TGTGCCAGCAGTGGTCGGTTCGGGACGGTGAACACTGAAGCTTTCTTT.

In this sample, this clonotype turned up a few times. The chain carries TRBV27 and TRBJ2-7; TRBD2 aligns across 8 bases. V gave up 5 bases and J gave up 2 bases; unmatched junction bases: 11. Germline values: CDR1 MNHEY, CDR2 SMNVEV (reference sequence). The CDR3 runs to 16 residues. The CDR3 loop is CASSPQVPGGPYEQYF. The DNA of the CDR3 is TGTGCCAGCAGTCCCCAAGTCCCGGGAGGGCCCTACGAGCAGTACTTC.

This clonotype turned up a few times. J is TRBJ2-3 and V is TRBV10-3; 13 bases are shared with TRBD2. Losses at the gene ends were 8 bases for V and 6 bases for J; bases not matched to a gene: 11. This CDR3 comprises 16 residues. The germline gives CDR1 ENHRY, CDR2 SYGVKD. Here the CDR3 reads CAIGRSGTSGTDTQYF. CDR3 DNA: TGTGCCATCGGCCGTTCCGGGACTAGCGGGACCGATACGCAGTATTTT.

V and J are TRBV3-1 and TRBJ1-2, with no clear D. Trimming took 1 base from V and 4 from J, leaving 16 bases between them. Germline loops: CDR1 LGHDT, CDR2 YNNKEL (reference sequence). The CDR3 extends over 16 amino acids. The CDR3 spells CASSQGDRAGSYGYTF. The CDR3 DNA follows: TGTGCCAGCAGCCAAGGGGATAGGGCGGGGTCCTATGGCTACACCTTC.

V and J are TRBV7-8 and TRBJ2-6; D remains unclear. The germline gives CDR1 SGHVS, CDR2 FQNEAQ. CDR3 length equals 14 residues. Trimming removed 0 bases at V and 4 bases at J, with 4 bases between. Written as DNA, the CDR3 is TGTGCCAGCAGCTTAGCGAGGGGGGCCAACGTCCTGACTTTC. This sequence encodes CASSLARGANVLTF.

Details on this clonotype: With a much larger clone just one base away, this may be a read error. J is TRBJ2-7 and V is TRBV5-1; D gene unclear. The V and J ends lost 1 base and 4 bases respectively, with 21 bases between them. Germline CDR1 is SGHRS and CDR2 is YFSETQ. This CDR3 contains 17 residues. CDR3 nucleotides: TGCGCCAGCAGCTTGTCATCCCCCCGCCCCCCCACTTACGAGCAGTACTTC. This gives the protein CASSLSSPRPPTYEQYF.